This TCR beta chain appears in the sequencing data of a study of cytomegalovirus exposure and HLA in healthy donors. Germline CDR1 is LGHNA and CDR2 is YSLEER. The CDR3 sequence is 13 residues long. V dropped 1 base and J dropped 7 bases, with 11 bases sitting between them. The study ran its PCR with 60 Vbeta and 13 Jbeta primers. Only in-frame clones appear in the TCRdb table, and some are missing; sequencing was by immunoSEQ multiplex PCR. This sample yields roughly 130,000 clones, of which over 80% are seen a single time; 2.1% belongs to the top ten. The sequenced sample consisted of PBMCs. The V call is TRBV4-3, the J call TRBJ2-7; D unclear. This sequence was found in a man aged 30 to 45 in good health and CMV-seronegative. This CDR3 reads CASSQGAGREQYF. CDR3 DNA: TGCGCCAGCAGCCAAGGGGCCGGTCGGGAGCAGTACTTC.